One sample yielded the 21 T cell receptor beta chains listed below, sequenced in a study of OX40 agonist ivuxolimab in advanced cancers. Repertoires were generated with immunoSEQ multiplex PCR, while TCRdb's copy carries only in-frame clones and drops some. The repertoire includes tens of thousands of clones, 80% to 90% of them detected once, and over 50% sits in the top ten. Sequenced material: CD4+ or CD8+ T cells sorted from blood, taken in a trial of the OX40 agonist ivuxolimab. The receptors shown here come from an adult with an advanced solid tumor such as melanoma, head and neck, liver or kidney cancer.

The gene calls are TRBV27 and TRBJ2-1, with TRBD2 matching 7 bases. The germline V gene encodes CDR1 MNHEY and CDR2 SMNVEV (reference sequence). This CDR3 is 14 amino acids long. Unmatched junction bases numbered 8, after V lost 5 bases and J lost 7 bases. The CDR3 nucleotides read TGTGCCAGCAGTGCGGGTAGCGGGTCGAATGAGCAGTTCTTC. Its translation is CASSAGSGSNEQFF.

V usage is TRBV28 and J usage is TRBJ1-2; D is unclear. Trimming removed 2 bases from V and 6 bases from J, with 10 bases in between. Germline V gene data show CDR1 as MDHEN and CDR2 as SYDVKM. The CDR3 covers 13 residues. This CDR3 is CASSLPARDGYTF. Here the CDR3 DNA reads TGTGCCAGCAGTTTACCCGCCCGGGATGGCTACACCTTC.

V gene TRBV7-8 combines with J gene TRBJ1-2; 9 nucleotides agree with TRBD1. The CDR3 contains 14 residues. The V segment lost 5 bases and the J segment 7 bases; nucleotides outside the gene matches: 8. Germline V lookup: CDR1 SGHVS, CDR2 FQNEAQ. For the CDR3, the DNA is TGTGCCAGCAGCGTAAACACAGGGGGCCTTGGCTACACCTTC. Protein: CASSVNTGGLGYTF.

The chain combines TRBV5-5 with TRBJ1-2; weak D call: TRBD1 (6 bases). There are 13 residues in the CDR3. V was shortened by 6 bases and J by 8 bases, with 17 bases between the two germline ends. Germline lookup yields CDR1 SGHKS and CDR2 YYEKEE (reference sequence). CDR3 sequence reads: CASTTYRVFGYTF. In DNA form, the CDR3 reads TGTGCCAGCACAACCTACAGGGTTTTCGGCTACACCTTC.

The DNA of the CDR3 is TGTGCCACCAGCAGTTCTTATGGCGGGGCCGGGGAAGCTTTCTTT. This encodes CATSSSYGGAGEAFF. This chain joins TRBV15 and TRBJ1-1; perhaps TRBD1 as D (5 bases). The CDR3 extends over 15 amino acids. V dropped 3 bases and J dropped 8 bases, with 19 bases sitting between them. Per the germline V gene, CDR1 is LNHNV and CDR2 is YYDKDF (reference sequence).

In DNA form, the CDR3 reads TGTGCCAGCAGTCCGTGGACAGGGGGCGATGAAGCTTTCTTT. Protein sequence: CASSPWTGGDEAFF. The chain combines TRBV28 with TRBJ1-1, with 11 bases matching TRBD1. Germline V gene data show CDR1 as MDHEN and CDR2 as SYDVKM. V lost 5 bases to trimming and J lost 7 bases; unmatched junction nucleotides: 6. There are 14 residues in the CDR3.

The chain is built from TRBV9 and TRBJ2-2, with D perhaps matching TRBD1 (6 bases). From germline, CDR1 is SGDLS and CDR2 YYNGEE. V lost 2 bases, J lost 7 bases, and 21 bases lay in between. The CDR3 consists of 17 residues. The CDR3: CASSVLPGELMSGELFF. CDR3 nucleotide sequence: TGTGCCAGCAGCGTTCTTCCAGGGGAATTGATGAGCGGGGAGCTGTTTTTT.

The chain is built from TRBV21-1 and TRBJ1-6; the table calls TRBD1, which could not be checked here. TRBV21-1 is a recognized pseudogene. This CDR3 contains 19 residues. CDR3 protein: CASSNPGQGNRSYNSPLHF. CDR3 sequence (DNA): TGTGCCAGCAGCAACCCGGGACAGGGAAACAGGTCCTATAATTCACCCCTCCACTTT.

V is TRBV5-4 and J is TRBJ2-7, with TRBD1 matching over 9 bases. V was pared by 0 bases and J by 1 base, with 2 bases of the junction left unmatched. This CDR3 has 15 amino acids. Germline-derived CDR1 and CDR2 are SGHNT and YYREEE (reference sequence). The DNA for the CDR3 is TGTGCCAGCAGCTTGGGGACAGGGGTTTCCTACGAGCAGTACTTC. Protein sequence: CASSLGTGVSYEQYF.

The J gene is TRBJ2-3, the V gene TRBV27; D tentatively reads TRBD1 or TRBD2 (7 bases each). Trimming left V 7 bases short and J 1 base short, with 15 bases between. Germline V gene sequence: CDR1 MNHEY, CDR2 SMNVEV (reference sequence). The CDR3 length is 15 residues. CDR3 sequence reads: CASNPPGGGTDTQYF. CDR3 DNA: TGTGCCAGCAATCCCCCAGGGGGGGGCACAGATACGCAGTATTTT.

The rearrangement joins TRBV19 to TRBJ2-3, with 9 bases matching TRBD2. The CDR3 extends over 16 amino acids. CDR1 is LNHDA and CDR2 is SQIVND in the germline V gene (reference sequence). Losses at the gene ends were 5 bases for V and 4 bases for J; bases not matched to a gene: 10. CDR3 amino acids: CASSARLAVHADTQYF. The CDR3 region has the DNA TGTGCCAGTAGTGCCCGACTAGCGGTGCACGCAGATACGCAGTATTTT.

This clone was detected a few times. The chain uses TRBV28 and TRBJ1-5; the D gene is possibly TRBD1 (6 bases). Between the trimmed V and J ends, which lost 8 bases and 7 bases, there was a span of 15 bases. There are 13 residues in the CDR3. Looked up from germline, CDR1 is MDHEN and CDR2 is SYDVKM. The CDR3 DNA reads TGTGCCAGCCGCGGGGGGCAAGGGCAGCCCCAGCATTTT. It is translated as CASRGGQGQPQHF.

CDR3 loop: CASSLTRLAGAGDTQYF. CDR3 DNA sequence: TGTGCCAGCAGCTTAACCCGGCTAGCGGGGGCAGGAGATACGCAGTATTTT. The V gene is TRBV7-9, the J gene TRBJ2-3; 10 bases are a match to TRBD2. Germline CDR1 and CDR2: SEHNR and FQNEAQ (reference sequence). This CDR3 has 17 amino acids. The V segment lost 2 bases and the J segment 5 bases; nucleotides outside the gene matches: 10. The entire variable domain, with the rest obtained from reference TRBV7-9 and TRBJ2-3, is as follows: DTGVSQNPRHKITKRGQNVTFRCDPISEHNRLYWYRQTLGQGPEFLTYFQNEAQLEKSRLLSDRFSAERPKGSFSTLEIQRTEQGDSAMYLCASSLTRLAGAGDTQYFGPGTRLTVL.

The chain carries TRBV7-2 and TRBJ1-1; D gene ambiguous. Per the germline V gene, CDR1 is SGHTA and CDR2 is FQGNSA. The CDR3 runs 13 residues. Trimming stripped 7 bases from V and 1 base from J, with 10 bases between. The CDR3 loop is CASTFWGNTEAFF. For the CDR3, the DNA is TGTGCCAGCACCTTTTGGGGGAACACTGAAGCTTTCTTT.

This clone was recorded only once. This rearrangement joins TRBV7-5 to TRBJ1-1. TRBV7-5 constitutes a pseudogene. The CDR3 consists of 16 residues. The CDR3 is CVRSRYEGLMNTEAFF. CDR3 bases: TGTGTCAGAAGCCGATACGAGGGTTTGATGAACACTGAAGCTTTCTTT.

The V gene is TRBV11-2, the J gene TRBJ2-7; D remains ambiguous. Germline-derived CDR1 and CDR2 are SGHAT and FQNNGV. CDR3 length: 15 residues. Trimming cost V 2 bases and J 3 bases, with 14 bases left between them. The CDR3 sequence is CASSLIGFGDYEQYF. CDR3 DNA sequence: TGTGCCAGCAGCTTAATAGGATTCGGTGACTACGAGCAGTACTTC. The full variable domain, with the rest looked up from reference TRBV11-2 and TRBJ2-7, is EAGVAQSPRYKIIEKRQSVAFWCNPISGHATLYWYQQILGQGPKLLIQFQNNGVVDDSQLPKDRFSAERLKGVDSTLKIQPAKLEDSAVYLCASSLIGFGDYEQYFGPGTRLTVT.

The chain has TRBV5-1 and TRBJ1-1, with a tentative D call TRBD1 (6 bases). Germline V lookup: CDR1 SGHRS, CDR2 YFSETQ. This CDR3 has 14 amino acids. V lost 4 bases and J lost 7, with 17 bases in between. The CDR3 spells CASSPDQGFGEAFF. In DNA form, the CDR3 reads TGCGCCAGCAGCCCGGACCAGGGGTTCGGTGAAGCTTTCTTT.

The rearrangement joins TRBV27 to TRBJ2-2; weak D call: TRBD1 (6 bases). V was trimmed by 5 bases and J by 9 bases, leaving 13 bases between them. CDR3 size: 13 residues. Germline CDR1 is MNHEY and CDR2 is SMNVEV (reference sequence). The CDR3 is CASSQGSRRELFF. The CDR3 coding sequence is TGTGCCAGCAGTCAGGGGTCCAGGAGGGAGCTGTTTTTT.

The CDR3: CASSIGQETQYF. CDR3 sequence (DNA): TGCGCCAGCAGCATCGGTCAAGAGACCCAGTACTTC. This chain joins TRBV5-1 and TRBJ2-5; D is unresolved. Trimming cost V 4 bases and J 2 bases, with 6 bases left between them. The V gene's germline CDR1 is SGHRS and CDR2 YFSETQ. This CDR3 contains 12 residues.

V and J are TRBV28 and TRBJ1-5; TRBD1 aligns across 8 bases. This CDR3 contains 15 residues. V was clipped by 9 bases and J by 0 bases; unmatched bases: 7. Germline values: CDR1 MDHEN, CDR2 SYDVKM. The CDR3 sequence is CASQTGDYSNQPQHF. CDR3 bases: TGTGCCAGTCAGACAGGGGATTATAGCAATCAGCCCCAGCATTTT.

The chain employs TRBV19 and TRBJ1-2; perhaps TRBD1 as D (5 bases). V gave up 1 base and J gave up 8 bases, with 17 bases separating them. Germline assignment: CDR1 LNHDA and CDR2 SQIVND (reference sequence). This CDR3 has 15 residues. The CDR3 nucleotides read TGTGCCAGTAGTATAGGACGACAGATATCTCTGGGCTACACCTTC. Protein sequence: CASSIGRQISLGYTF.